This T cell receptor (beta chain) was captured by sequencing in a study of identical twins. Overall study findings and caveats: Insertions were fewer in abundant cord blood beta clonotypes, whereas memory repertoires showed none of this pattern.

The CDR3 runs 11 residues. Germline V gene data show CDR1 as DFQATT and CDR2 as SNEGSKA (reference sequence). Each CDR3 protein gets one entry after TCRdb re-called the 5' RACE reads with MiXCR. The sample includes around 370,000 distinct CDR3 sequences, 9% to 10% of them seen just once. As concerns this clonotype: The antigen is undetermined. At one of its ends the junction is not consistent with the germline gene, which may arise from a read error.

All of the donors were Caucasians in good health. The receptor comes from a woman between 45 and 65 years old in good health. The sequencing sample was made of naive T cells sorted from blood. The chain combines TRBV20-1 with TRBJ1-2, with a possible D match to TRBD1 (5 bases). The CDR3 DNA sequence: TGCAGTGCCCTCATGGGGCATGGCTACCCCTTC. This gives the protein CSALMGHGYPF.